This TCR beta chain came from a study of shared clonotypes between healthy human individuals. The protocol was immunoSEQ multiplex PCR, while the TCRdb copy is restricted to in-frame clones and leaves out a portion. The table includes around 2.1 million clones, about 93% detected once. In the naive CD8 group, cells lacked CD45RO and were positively selected for CCR7, so terminally differentiated effector memory CD45RA+ cells were left out. This clonotype was sampled from a man between 18 and 29 years old in good health. Some clones in this sample may be carry-over from other donors' samples. What was sequenced was naive CD8+ T cells from PBMCs.

The CDR3 nucleotides are TGTGCCAGCAGCGTATCTTGGCAGAAGAACACTGAAGCTTTCTTT. This translates into CASSVSWQKNTEAFF. The chain combines TRBV9 with TRBJ1-1; D gene unclear. CDR1 and CDR2 from the germline V gene are SGDLS and YYNGEE. The CDR3 contains 15 residues. Trimming left V 1 base short and J 1 base short, with 11 bases between.